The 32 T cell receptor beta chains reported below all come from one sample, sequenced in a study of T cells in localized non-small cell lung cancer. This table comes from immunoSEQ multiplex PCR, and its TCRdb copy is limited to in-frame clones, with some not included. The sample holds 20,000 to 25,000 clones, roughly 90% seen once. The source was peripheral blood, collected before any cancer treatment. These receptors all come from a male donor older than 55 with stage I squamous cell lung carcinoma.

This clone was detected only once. The CDR3 sequence: CASSQGILGPERAFF. CDR3 nucleotides: TGCGCCAGCAGCCAAGGTATTTTAGGGCCTGAACGAGCTTTCTTT. The chain joins TRBV4-1 to TRBJ1-1; D remains unclear. The CDR3 length is 15 residues. Germline V CDR1 and CDR2: MGHRA, YSYEKL. The V gene lost 1 base and the J gene lost 10 bases, with 19 bases spanning the gap.

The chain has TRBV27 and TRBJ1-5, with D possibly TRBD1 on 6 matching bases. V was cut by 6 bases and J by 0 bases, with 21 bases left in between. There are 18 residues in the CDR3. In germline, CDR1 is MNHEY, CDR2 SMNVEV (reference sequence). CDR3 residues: CASSPGTPGDYSNQPQHF. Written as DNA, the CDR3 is TGTGCCAGCAGCCCCGGGACACCCGGTGATTATAGCAATCAGCCCCAGCATTTT.

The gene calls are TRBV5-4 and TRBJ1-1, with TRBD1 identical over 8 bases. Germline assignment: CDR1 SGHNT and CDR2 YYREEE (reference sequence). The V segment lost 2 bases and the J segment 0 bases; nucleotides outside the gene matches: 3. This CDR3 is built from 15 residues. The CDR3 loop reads CASSFSGGLNTEAFF. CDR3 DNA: TGTGCCAGCAGCTTTTCAGGGGGCCTGAACACTGAAGCTTTCTTT.

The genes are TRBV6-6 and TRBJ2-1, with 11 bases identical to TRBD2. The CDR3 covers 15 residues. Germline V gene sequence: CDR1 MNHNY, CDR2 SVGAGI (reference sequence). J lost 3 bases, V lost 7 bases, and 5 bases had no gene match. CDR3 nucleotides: TGTGCCAGCACCCTCACTAGCGGGGGCTACAATGAGCAGTTCTTC. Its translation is CASTLTSGGYNEQFF.

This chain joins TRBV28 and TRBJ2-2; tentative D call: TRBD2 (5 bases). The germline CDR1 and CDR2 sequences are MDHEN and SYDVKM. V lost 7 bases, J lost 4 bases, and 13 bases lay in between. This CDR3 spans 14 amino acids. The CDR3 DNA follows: TGTGCCAGCAACCCACAGAGGGTCACCGGGGAGCTGTTTTTT. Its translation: CASNPQRVTGELFF.

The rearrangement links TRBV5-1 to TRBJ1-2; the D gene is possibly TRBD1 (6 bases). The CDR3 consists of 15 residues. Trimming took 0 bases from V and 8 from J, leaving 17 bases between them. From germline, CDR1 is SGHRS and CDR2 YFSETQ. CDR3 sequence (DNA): TGCGCCAGCAGCTTGGCCGCCAGGGGCCCTCTGGGCTACACCTTC. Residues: CASSLAARGPLGYTF.

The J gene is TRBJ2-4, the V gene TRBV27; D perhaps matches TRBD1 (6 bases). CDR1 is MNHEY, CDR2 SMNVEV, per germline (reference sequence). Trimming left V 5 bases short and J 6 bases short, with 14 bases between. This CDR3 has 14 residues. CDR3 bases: TGTGCCAGCAGTCTACAGGGATCCGGAAACATTCAGTACTTC. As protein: CASSLQGSGNIQYF.

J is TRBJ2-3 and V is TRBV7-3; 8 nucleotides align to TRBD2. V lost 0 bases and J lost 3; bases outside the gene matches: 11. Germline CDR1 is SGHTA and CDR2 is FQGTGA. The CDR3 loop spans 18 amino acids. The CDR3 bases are TGTGCCAGCAGCTTAACGGGGCGGCGGGGGGCCCAGACAGATACGCAGTATTTT. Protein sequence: CASSLTGRRGAQTDTQYF.

The DNA for the CDR3 is TGTGCCAGCAGACAGGGGTCCTACGAGCAGTACTTC. It translates to CASRQGSYEQYF. The V gene is TRBV2, the J gene TRBJ2-7; TRBD1 matches at 7 bases. The CDR3 contains 12 residues. V lost 6 bases and J lost 1; bases outside the gene matches: 0. Germline CDR1 and CDR2: SNHLY and FYNNEI.

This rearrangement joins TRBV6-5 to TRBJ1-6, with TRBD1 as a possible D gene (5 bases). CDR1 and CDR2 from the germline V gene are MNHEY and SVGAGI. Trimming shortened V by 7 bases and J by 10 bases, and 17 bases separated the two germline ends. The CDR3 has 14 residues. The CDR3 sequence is CASTLGRAGSPLHF. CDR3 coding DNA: TGTGCCAGCACCTTAGGCAGGGCGGGATCACCCCTCCACTTT.

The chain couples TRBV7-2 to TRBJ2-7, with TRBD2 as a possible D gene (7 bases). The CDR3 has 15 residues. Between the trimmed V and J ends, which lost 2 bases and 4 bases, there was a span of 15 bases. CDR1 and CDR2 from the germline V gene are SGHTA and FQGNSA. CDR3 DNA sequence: TGTGCCAGCAGCTTATTGGGGGGGGCCTCGTACGAGCAGTACTTC. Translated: CASSLLGGASYEQYF.

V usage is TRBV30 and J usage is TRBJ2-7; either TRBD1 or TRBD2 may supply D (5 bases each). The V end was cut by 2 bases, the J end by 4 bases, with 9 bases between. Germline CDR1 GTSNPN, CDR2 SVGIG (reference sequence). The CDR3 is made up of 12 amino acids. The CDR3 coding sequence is TGTGCCTGGAGTAGGGGCGGGTACGAGCAGTACTTC. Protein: CAWSRGGYEQYF.

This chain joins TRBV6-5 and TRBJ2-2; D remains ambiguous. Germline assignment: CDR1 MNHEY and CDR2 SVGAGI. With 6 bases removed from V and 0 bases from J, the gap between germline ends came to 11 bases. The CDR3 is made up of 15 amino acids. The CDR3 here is CASSRRSANTGELFF. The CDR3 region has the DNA TGTGCCAGCAGCAGGCGCTCCGCGAACACCGGGGAGCTGTTTTTT.

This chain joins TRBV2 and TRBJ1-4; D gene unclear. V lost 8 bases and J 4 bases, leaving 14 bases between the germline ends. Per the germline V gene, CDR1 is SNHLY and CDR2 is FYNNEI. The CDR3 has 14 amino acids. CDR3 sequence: CASRRREINEKLFF. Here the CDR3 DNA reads TGTGCCAGCCGCCGGCGGGAGATTAATGAAAAACTGTTTTTT.

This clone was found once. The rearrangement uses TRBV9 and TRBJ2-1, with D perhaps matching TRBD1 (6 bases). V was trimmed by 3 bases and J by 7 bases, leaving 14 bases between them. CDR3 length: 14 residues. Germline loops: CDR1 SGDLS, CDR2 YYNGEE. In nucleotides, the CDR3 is TGTGCCAGCAGCGCACAGGGTGGGTGGAATGAGCAGTTCTTC. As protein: CASSAQGGWNEQFF.

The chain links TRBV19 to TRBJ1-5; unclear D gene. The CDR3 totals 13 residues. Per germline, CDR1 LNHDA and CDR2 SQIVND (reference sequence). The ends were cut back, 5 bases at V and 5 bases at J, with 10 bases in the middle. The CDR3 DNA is TGTGCCAGTAGTTACCGAAGAGATCAGCCCCAGCATTTT. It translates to CASSYRRDQPQHF.

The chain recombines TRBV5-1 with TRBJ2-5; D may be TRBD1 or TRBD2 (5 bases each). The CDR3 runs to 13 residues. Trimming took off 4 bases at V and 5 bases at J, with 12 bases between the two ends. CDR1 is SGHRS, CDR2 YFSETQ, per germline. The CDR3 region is CASSPGWEETQYF. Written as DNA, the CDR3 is TGCGCCAGCAGCCCAGGGTGGGAGGAGACCCAGTACTTC.

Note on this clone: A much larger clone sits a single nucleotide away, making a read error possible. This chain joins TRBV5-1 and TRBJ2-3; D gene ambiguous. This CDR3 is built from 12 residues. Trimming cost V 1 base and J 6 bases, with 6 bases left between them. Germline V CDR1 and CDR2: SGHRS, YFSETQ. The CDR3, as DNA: TGCGCCAGCAGCTTGTTGGCTGATACGCAGTATTTT. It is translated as CASSLLADTQYF.

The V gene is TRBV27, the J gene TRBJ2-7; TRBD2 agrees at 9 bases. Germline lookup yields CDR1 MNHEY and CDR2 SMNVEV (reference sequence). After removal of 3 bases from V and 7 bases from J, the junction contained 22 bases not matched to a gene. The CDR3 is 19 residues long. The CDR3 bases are TGTGCCAGCAGTTTGTGGCCTGGCGGTTTAGCGGGGGCTCAGGGAGAGCAGTACTTC. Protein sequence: CASSLWPGGLAGAQGEQYF.

CDR3 DNA: TGTGCCAGCGGGACAGGATTGTTCTATGGCTACACCTTC. This encodes CASGTGLFYGYTF. The chain uses TRBV27 and TRBJ1-2, with 8 bases that match TRBD1. Germline CDR1 is MNHEY and CDR2 is SMNVEV (reference sequence). V shed 8 bases and J 4 bases; nucleotides not matched to a gene: 6. This CDR3 spans 13 amino acids.

The CDR3 DNA follows: TGTGCCAGCAGCGCCGGGAACTACAAGCAGTACTTC. This encodes CASSAGNYKQYF. The chain couples TRBV21-1 to TRBJ2-7; TRBD2, as called in the table, went unchecked against the DNA. TRBV21-1 is noted as a pseudogene. The CDR3 has 12 residues.

CDR3 amino acids: CASSKQGRDEQFF. CDR3 coding DNA: TGTGCCAGCAGTAAACAGGGAAGGGATGAGCAGTTCTTC. The chain uses TRBV28 and TRBJ2-1; D may be TRBD1 (6 bases). V lost 5 bases to trimming and J lost 8 bases, with 13 bases between them. Germline CDR1 and CDR2: MDHEN and SYDVKM. The CDR3 spans 13 residues.

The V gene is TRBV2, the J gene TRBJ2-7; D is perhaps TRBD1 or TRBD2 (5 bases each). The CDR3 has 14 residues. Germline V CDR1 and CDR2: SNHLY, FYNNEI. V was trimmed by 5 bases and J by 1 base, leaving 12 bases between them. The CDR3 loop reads CASSPGRLSYEQYF. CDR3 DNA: TGTGCCAGCAGTCCGGGACGGCTGTCCTACGAGCAGTACTTC.

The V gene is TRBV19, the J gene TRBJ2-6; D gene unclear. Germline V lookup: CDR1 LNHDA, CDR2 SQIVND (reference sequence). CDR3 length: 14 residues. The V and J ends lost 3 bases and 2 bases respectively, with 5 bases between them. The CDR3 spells CASSISTGANVLTF. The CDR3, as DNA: TGTGCCAGTAGTATCTCAACTGGGGCCAACGTCCTGACTTTC.

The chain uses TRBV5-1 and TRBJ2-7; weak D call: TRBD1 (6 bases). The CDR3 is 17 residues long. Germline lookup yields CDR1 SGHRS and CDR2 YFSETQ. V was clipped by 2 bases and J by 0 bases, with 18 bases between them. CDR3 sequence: CASSFALSGTPSYEQYF. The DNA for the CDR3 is TGCGCCAGCAGCTTTGCTCTCTCCGGGACACCCTCCTACGAGCAGTACTTC.

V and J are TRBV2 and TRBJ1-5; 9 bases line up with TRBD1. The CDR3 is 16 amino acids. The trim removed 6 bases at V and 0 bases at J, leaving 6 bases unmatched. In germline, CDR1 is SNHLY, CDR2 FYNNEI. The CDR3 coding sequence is TGTGCCAGCAGCGACAGGGGGGACTATAGCAATCAGCCCCAGCATTTT. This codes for CASSDRGDYSNQPQHF.

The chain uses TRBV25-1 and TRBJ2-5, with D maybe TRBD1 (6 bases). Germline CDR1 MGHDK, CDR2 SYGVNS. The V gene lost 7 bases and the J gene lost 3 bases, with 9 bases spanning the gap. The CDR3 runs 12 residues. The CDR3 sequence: CASNGQKETQYF. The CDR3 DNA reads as TGTGCCAGCAACGGACAGAAAGAGACCCAGTACTTC.

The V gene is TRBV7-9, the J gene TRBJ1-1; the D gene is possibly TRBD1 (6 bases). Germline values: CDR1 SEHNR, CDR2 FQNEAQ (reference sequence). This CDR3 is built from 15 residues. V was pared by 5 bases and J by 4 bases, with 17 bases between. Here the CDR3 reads CASSILQGVGTEAFF. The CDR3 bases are TGTGCCAGCAGCATACTACAGGGTGTGGGCACTGAAGCTTTCTTT.

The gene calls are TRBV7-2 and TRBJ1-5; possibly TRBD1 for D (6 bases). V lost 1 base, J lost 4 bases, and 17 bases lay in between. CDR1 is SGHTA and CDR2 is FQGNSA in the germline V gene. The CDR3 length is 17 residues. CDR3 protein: CASSLGLGRGLNQPQHF. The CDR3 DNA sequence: TGTGCCAGCAGCTTAGGACTGGGCAGGGGATTGAATCAGCCCCAGCATTTT.

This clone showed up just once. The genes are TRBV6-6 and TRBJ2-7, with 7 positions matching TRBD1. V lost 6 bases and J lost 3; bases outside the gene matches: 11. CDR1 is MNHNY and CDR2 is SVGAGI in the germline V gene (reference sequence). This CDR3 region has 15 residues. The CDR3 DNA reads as TGTGCCAGCAGCAATCCGGGACAGACTTTCTACGAGCAGTACTTC. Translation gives CASSNPGQTFYEQYF.

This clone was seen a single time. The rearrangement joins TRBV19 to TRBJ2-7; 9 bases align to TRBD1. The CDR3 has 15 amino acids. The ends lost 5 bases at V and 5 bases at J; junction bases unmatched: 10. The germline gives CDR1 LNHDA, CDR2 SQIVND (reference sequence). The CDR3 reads CASSPYRGRDNEQYF. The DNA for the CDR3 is TGTGCCAGTAGTCCTTACAGGGGGCGCGACAACGAGCAGTACTTC. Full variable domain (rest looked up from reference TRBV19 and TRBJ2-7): DGGITQSPKYLFRKEGQNVTLSCEQNLNHDAMYWYRQDPGQGLRLIYYSQIVNDFQKGDIAEGYSVSREKKESFPLTVTSAQKNPTAFYLCASSPYRGRDNEQYFGPGTRLTVT.

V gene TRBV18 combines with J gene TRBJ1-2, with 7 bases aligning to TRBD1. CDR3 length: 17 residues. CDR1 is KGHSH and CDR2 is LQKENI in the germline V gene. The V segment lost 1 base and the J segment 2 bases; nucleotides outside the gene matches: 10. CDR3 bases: TGTGCCAGCTCACCACGAAGAACAGGGGCTCAGAACTATGGCTACACCTTC. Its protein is CASSPRRTGAQNYGYTF.